This TCR beta chain derives from a study of cytomegalovirus exposure and HLA in healthy donors. The PCR employed 60 Vbeta primers together with 13 Jbeta primers. Generated by immunoSEQ multiplex PCR, the TCRdb table keeps only in-frame clones and is missing some. Of 150,000 or so clones listed, about three quarters were seen once; the top ten hold under 9%. V was pared by 0 bases and J by 1 base, with 12 bases between. Germline values: CDR1 SNHLY, CDR2 FYNNEI. The CDR3 contains 16 residues. Source material: PBMCs. V usage is TRBV2 and J usage is TRBJ1-1, with D possibly TRBD1 on 5 matching bases. The clonotype was recovered from a woman aged 40 to 50 in good health and CMV-seropositive. The CDR3: CASSEARGGPNTEAFF. DNA for the CDR3: TGTGCCAGCAGTGAAGCGCGCGGGGGTCCGAACACTGAAGCTTTCTTT.